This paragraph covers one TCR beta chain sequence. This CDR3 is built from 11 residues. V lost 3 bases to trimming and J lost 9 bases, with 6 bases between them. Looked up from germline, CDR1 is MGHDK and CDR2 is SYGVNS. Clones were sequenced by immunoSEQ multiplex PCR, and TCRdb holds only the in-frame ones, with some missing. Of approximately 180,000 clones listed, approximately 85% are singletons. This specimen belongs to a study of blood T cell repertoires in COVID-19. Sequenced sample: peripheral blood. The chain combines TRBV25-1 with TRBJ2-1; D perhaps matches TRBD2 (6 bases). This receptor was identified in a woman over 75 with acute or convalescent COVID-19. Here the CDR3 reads CASSEGGEQFF. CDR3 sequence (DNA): TGTGCCAGCAGTGAGGGGGGTGAGCAGTTCTTC.